These 17 T cell receptor beta chains share one sample of origin, sequenced in a study of T-cell memory formation after mild COVID-19. TCRdb recomputed calls from the 5' RACE reads with MiXCR, one row per CDR3 protein. The repertoire consists of around 82,000 distinct CDR3 sequences, with around 13% occurring once and the leading ten covering roughly 40%. The sequenced sample was PBMCs or a T cell subset sorted from them (not recorded which). These receptors were collected from a man younger than 35 who had mild COVID-19 (a few samples of this study predate the infection). Cell type and time point are not known.

This clonotype was counted many times. The chain has TRBV6-5 and TRBJ2-7; D perhaps matches TRBD2 (6 bases). This CDR3 has 13 residues. V gave up 6 bases and J gave up 5 bases, with 14 bases separating them. Per the germline V gene, CDR1 is MNHEY and CDR2 is SVGAGI. DNA of the CDR3: TGTGCCAGCAGCCTGGGACTGAGCCACGAGCAGTACTTC. This sequence encodes CASSLGLSHEQYF.

This clonotype was counted only a few times. The J gene is TRBJ2-2, the V gene TRBV5-5; TRBD1 aligns across 7 bases. Germline values: CDR1 SGHKS, CDR2 YYEKEE (reference sequence). The CDR3 consists of 18 residues. V lost 4 bases to trimming and J lost 1 base; unmatched junction nucleotides: 13. The DNA for the CDR3 is TGTGCCAGCAGCCTGAACAACAGGGGACATTTGAACACCGGGGAGCTGTTTTTT. It translates to CASSLNNRGHLNTGELFF.

This clonotype showed up just a few times. V usage is TRBV6-6 and J usage is TRBJ2-7; D not certain. The germline V gene has CDR1 MNHNY and CDR2 SVGAGI (reference sequence). Trimming took 4 bases from V and 1 from J, leaving 11 bases between them. The CDR3 spans 14 residues. The CDR3 nucleotides are TGTGCCAGCAGTTCACTATACATATCCTACGAGCAGTACGTC. It codes for CASSSLYISYEQYV.

The chain combines TRBV20-1 with TRBJ1-2; possible D gene TRBD1, 5 bases. V was clipped by 1 base and J by 0 bases, with 12 bases between them. The CDR3 spans 15 residues. From germline, CDR1 is DFQATT and CDR2 SNEGSKA (reference sequence). Here the CDR3 reads CSARARAGPNYGYTF. DNA of the CDR3: TGCAGTGCTAGAGCCCGAGCGGGGCCTAACTATGGCTACACCTTC.

This clonotype has more than one count but fewer than ten. At one of its ends the junction is not consistent with the germline gene, which may arise from a read error. The chain has TRBV9 and TRBJ1-1, with a weak D call TRBD1 (6 bases). Germline values: CDR1 SGDLS, CDR2 YYNGEE. The CDR3 sequence is 14 residues long. The CDR3 DNA sequence: TGTGCCAGCAGCGTTCGGGACACTTTCACTGAAGCCTTCTTT. It encodes CASSVRDTFTEAFF.

This clonotype was counted between two and nine times. V gene TRBV9 combines with J gene TRBJ2-3; 13 bases map to TRBD2. CDR1 and CDR2 (germline): SGDLS, YYNGEE. CDR3 length: 19 residues. After removal of 4 bases from V and 0 bases from J, the junction contained 11 bases not matched to a gene. CDR3 DNA: TGTGCCAGCAGCAGCATTACCGGGACTAGCGGGGTTAGCACAGATACGCAGTATTTT. Protein sequence: CASSSITGTSGVSTDTQYF. Looking up the rest from reference TRBV9 and TRBJ2-3 gives the full variable domain: DSGVTQTPKHLITATGQRVTLRCSPRSGDLSVYWYQQSLDQGLQFLIQYYNGEERAKGNILERFSAQQFPDLHSELNLSSLELGDSALYFCASSSITGTSGVSTDTQYFGPGTRLTVL.

This clonotype was observed a handful of times. This CDR3 reads CASSPGAGGLETQYF. The CDR3 DNA reads TGCGCCAGCAGCCCCGGGGCGGGGGGGCTAGAGACCCAGTACTTC. This chain uses TRBV4-1 with TRBJ2-5; 9 nucleotides line up with TRBD2. The CDR3 is 15 amino acids. V trimming: 4 bases; J trimming: 4 bases; junction bases outside the gene matches: 7. Germline loops: CDR1 MGHRA, CDR2 YSYEKL.

The chain has TRBV7-9 and TRBJ2-1; 10 bases are a match to TRBD2. The CDR3 runs to 16 residues. In germline, CDR1 is SEHNR, CDR2 FQNEAQ (reference sequence). V trimming: 4 bases; J trimming: 10 bases; junction bases outside the gene matches: 13. The CDR3 DNA reads TGTGCCAGCAGCTCACTTCTAGCGGGGGAGCGGGAAGAGCAGTTCTTC. Encoded protein: CASSSLLAGEREEQFF.

This clonotype was seen repeatedly, ten times or more. The chain has TRBV6-2 or TRBV6-3 and TRBJ2-1, with TRBD2 as a possible D gene (6 bases). The CDR3 contains 14 residues. Germline values: CDR1 MNHEY, CDR2 SVGEGT. Trimming removed 1 base at V and 3 bases at J, with 7 bases between. CDR3 nucleotides: TGTGCCAGCAGTTACTACGGGAGCTACAATGAGCAGTTCTTC. It is translated as CASSYYGSYNEQFF.

The CDR3 nucleotides are TGCAGAGTTAGGGCCGGGACAGGAGGGTATGAGCAGTTCTTC. Translating it yields CRVRAGTGGYEQFF. This sequence joins TRBV20-1 and TRBJ2-1; 8 positions match TRBD1. The germline V gene encodes CDR1 DFQATT and CDR2 SNEGSKA (reference sequence). The CDR3 is 14 amino acids.

The rearrangement uses TRBV20-1 and TRBJ2-2, with TRBD2 matching 12 bases. This CDR3 is 16 amino acids long. CDR1 is DFQATT, CDR2 SNEGSKA, per germline (reference sequence). J lost 3 bases, V lost 3 bases, and 5 bases had no gene match. The CDR3 loop is CSARMASGGDTGELFF. DNA of the CDR3: TGCAGTGCTAGGATGGCTAGCGGGGGGGACACCGGGGAGCTGTTTTTT.

This sequence joins TRBV28 and TRBJ2-1; D perhaps matches TRBD1 (5 bases). The CDR3 runs 13 residues. Germline V gene sequence: CDR1 MDHEN, CDR2 SYDVKM. Trimming removed 4 bases from V and 9 bases from J, with 13 bases in between. Here the CDR3 reads CASSWAGSGEQFF. The CDR3 nucleotides read TGTGCCAGCAGTTGGGCAGGGTCCGGTGAGCAGTTCTTC.

This chain joins TRBV7-9 and TRBJ2-7; 9 bases agree with TRBD2. CDR1 and CDR2 from the germline V gene are SEHNR and FQNEAQ (reference sequence). The V gene end was trimmed by 1 base and the J gene end by 0 bases; junction bases not matched to a gene: 7. CDR3 length: 17 residues. In nucleotides, the CDR3 is TGTGCCAGCAGCTTAGTGGCGATAGCGGGGGACTCCTACGAGCAGTACTTC. Its translation: CASSLVAIAGDSYEQYF.

CDR3 protein: CAISESGTFSTDTQYF. The CDR3 bases are TGTGCCATCAGTGAGTCCGGGACTTTTAGCACAGATACGCAGTATTTT. The chain recombines TRBV10-3 with TRBJ2-3, with TRBD2 as a possible D gene (6 bases). The CDR3 is made up of 16 amino acids. Germline CDR1 ENHRY, CDR2 SYGVKD. The V end lost 0 bases, the J end lost 0 bases, and 10 bases lay between the germline ends.

V usage is TRBV7-3 and J usage is TRBJ2-2, with TRBD1 identical over 9 bases. This CDR3 is 15 amino acids long. The V segment lost 1 base and the J segment 4 bases; nucleotides outside the gene matches: 1. Germline V gene data show CDR1 as SGHTA and CDR2 as FQGTGA. Here the CDR3 reads CASSLKQGATGELFF. The CDR3 DNA reads as TGTGCCAGCAGCTTAAAACAGGGGGCCACCGGGGAGCTGTTTTTT.

This clonotype was counted a few times. This chain links TRBV7-7 with TRBJ2-5, with D unclear. This CDR3 is 14 amino acids long. The germline V gene has CDR1 SSHAT and CDR2 FNYEAQ (reference sequence). V gave up 1 base and J gave up 2 bases, with 8 bases separating them. For the CDR3, the DNA is TGTGCCAGCAGCTTAGTCCCCGATCAAGAGACCCAGTACTTC. It translates to CASSLVPDQETQYF.

The chain combines TRBV30 with TRBJ1-1, with 7 positions matching TRBD1. V trimming: 7 bases; J trimming: 5 bases; junction bases outside the gene matches: 4. CDR3 length equals 11 residues. Germline CDR1 reads GTSNPN; CDR2 reads SVGIG (reference sequence). CDR3 region: CASYRGTEAFF. The CDR3 region has the DNA TGTGCCTCATACAGGGGAACTGAAGCTTTCTTT.